Listed below are T cell receptor beta chains from one sample, sequenced in a study of shared clonotypes between healthy human individuals. Method: immunoSEQ multiplex PCR; TCRdb's copy keeps in-frame clones and lacks some. The sample gives about 2 million clones, over 85% of which show up once; 0.85% to 1.2% is in the top ten. Source material: naive CD8+ T cells sorted from blood. The receptor set was obtained from a man aged 18-30 years in good health. Each CDR3 is given with its conserved first and last residue. Each record gives: clone size, V gene, D gene, J gene, CDR3 protein, CDR3 DNA. A D gene is named only where the DNA matches it firmly. Clone size is given for some rows only: seen once, a few or many times, or a class if the clone is expanded.

-	TRBV30	-	TRBJ2-3	CALNQETDTQYF	TGTGCCCTGAATCAGGAGACAGATACGCAGTATTTT
-	TRBV7-9	TRBD2	TRBJ2-7	CASSFPTSGSYEQYF	TGTGCCAGCAGCTTTCCGACTAGCGGCTCCTACGAGCAGTACTTC
-	TRBV30	TRBD1	TRBJ2-7	CAWSPLPGGRYEQYF	TGTGCCTGGAGCCCCTTGCCAGGGGGACGCTACGAGCAGTACTTC
-	TRBV7-9	TRBD1	TRBJ2-7	CASSATGTGSAEQYF	TGTGCCAGCAGCGCGACCGGGACAGGGTCGGCCGAGCAGTACTTC
-	TRBV11-2	-	TRBJ1-4	CASSFLDGRYEKLFF	TGTGCCAGCAGCTTCCTCGATGGGAGATACGAAAAACTGTTTTTT
-	TRBV10-2	-	TRBJ1-1	CASSPGHMNTEAFF	TGCGCCAGCAGTCCCGGCCACATGAACACTGAAGCTTTCTTT
-	TRBV7-2	TRBD2	TRBJ2-7	CASSLAGGSYEQYF	TGTGCCAGCAGCTTGGCGGGAGGCTCCTACGAGCAGTACTTC
-	TRBV7-2	TRBD1	TRBJ2-2	CASSLVAGGTGELFF	TGTGCCAGCAGCTTAGTCGCAGGGGGCACCGGGGAGCTGTTTTTT
-	TRBV18	-	TRBJ1-2	CASSPPVADTNYGYTF	TGTGCCAGCTCCCCCCCTGTTGCAGATACTAACTATGGCTACACCTTC
-	TRBV5-6	-	TRBJ2-1	CASSESGTNYNEQFF	TGTGCCAGCAGCGAGTCCGGGACAAATTACAATGAGCAGTTCTTC
-	TRBV28	-	TRBJ2-7	CASRSQRGIPYEQYF	TGTGCCAGCAGATCCCAACGGGGGATCCCCTACGAGCAGTACTTC
-	TRBV27	-	TRBJ2-1	CASSLQGRYNEQFF	TGTGCCAGCAGTTTACAGGGCAGGTACAATGAGCAGTTCTTC
-	TRBV7-9	-	TRBJ2-7	CASSLGQGTSYEQYF	TGTGCCAGCAGCTTAGGGCAGGGGACCTCCTACGAGCAGTACTTC
-	TRBV7-9	TRBD2	TRBJ2-7	CASSPFSGSDYEQYF	TGTGCCAGCAGCCCATTCAGCGGGAGTGACTACGAGCAGTACTTC
once	TRBV4-1	-	TRBJ1-1	CASRQQGNTEAFF	TGCGCCAGCAGACAACAGGGAAACACTGAAGCTTTCTTT
once	TRBV6-1	-	TRBJ1-5	CAGSNQPQHF	TGTGCCGGTAGCAATCAGCCCCAGCATTTT
-	TRBV19	TRBD1	TRBJ1-5	CARRHTGVCNQPQHF	TGTGCCAGGCGTCACACAGGGGTTTGCAATCAGCCCCAGCATTTT
-	TRBV5-4	TRBD1	TRBJ2-7	CASSLDKTVRQGTTYEQYF	TGTGCCAGCAGCTTGGACAAAACCGTAAGACAGGGGACAACCTACGAGCAGTACTTC
-	TRBV10-2	-	TRBJ1-2	CASSESDSPDTF	TGCGCCAGCAGTGAATCTGACAGCCCGGACACCTTC
-	TRBV2	-	TRBJ2-5	CASSEARETQYF	TGTGCCAGCAGTGAAGCGAGGGAGACCCAGTACTTC
-	TRBV2	-	TRBJ1-2	CASGEEGGYTF	TGTGCCAGCGGAGAGGAGGGAGGTTACACCTTC
-	TRBV7-8	-	TRBJ1-6	CASSLEGETLTPLHF	TGTGCCAGCAGCCTAGAGGGGGAAACCTTGACACCCCTCCACTTT
-	TRBV2	TRBD1	TRBJ2-7	CASRPGQGDGEQYF	TGTGCCAGCAGACCGGGACAGGGCGACGGCGAGCAGTACTTC
-	TRBV7-9	-	TRBJ1-1	CASSSRGVRNTEAFF	TGTGCCAGCAGCTCAAGGGGGGTTCGGAACACTGAAGCTTTCTTT
-	TRBV11-2	-	TRBJ2-1	CASSLGQYNEQFF	TGTGCCAGCAGCTTAGGGCAGTACAATGAGCAGTTCTTC